This T cell receptor (beta chain) originates from a study of Ad26.COV2.S vaccination and SARS-CoV-2 variants. The study's findings and limits: Spike-specific responses of CD8+ and CD4+ T cells were reported to display substantial breadth after vaccination.

Germline assignment: CDR1 SGDLS and CDR2 YYNGEE. V was clipped by 0 bases and J by 9 bases, with 10 bases between them. This CDR3 comprises 14 residues. Generated by immunoSEQ multiplex PCR, the TCRdb table keeps only in-frame clones and is missing some. The sample has about half a million clones, 80% to 90% seen once; the top ten hold 1.5% to 2%. A word on this clone: Its target is not known.

Indicated treatment: roughly 20 received Ad26.COV2.S at low or high dose, single or two shots; about 5 received placebo; per-sample allocation not given. It was on day 63 after the first vaccine or placebo injection that samples were taken. The chain uses TRBV9 and TRBJ1-6; D not certain. The TCR comes from a person between 18 and 65 years old who received the Ad26.COV2.S COVID-19 vaccine or a placebo. The sample here was peripheral blood, taken in a trial of Ad26.COV2.S vaccine versus placebo. The chain's CDR3 is CASSVGGSLSPLHF. CDR3 in DNA: TGTGCCAGCAGCGTAGGCGGCAGCCTTTCACCCCTCCACTTT.